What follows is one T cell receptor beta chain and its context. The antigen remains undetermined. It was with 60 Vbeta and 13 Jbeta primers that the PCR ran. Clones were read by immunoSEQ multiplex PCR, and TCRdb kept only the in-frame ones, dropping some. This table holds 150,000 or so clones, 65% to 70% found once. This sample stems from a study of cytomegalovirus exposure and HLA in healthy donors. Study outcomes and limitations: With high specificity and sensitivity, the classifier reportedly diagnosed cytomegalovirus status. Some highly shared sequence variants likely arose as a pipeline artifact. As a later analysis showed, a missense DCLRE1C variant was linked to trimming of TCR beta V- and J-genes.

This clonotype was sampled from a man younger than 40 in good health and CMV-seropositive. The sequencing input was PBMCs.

The DNA of the CDR3 is TGTGCCAGCAGTGAAGCCGACATGGTCCGAAACACCATATATTTT. Residues: CASSEADMVRNTIYF. The chain couples TRBV6-1 to TRBJ1-3, with unresolved D. Trimming took off 0 bases at V and 5 bases at J, with 11 bases between the two ends. The germline V gene has CDR1 MNHNS and CDR2 SASEGT. The CDR3 sequence is 15 residues long.